The clone carrying this T cell receptor beta chain is a singleton in its sample. No antigen is known for it. Produced via immunoSEQ multiplex PCR; TCRdb's table is partial and in-frame only. The data contain over 400,000 clones, 92% of them seen just once; the ten biggest clones take up under 2%. Stated treatment: some 19 received Ad26.COV2.S at low or high dose, single or two shots; about 5 received placebo; per-sample allocation not given. Following the first vaccine or placebo injection, samples were taken on day 63. Aged 18-55 years, donor was enrolled in Boston in 2020. This sample stems from a study of Ad26.COV2.S vaccination and SARS-CoV-2 variants. Study details: Intramuscular Ad26.COV2.S doses were given once or twice, 56 days apart.

Overall study findings and caveats: Vaccine and placebo groups showed comparable non-spike TCR breadth.

Sequences were derived from peripheral blood, sampled in a trial of Ad26.COV2.S vaccine versus placebo. This TCR was recovered from a person aged 18-60 years who received the Ad26.COV2.S COVID-19 vaccine or a placebo.

DNA for the CDR3: TGTGCCAGCAGTCAGAGATCCAGCACAGATACGCAGTATTTT. Translation gives CASSQRSSTDTQYF. This chain uses TRBV6-4 with TRBJ2-3; D ambiguous. The V end lost 5 bases, the J end lost 0 bases, and 9 bases lay between the germline ends. The V gene's germline CDR1 is MRHNA and CDR2 SNTAGT. The CDR3 sequence is 14 residues long.